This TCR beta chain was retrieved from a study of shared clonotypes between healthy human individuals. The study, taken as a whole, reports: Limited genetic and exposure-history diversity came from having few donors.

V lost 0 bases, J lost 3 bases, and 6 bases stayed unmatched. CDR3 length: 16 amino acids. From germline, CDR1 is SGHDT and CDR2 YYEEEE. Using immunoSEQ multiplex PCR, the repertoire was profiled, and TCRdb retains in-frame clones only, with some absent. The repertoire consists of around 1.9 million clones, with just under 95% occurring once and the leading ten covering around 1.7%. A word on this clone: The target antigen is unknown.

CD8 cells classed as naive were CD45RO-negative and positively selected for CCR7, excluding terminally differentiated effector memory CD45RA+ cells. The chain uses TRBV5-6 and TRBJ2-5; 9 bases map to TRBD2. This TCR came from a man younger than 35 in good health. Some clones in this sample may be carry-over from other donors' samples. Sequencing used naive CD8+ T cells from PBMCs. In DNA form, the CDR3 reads TGTGCCAGCAGCTTGGAAGGGGTAGCGGGAGAAGAGACCCAGTACTTC. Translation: CASSLEGVAGEETQYF. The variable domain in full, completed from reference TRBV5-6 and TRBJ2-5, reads DAGVTQSPTHLIKTRGQQVTLRCSPKSGHDTVSWYQQALGQGPQFIFQYYEEEERQRGNFPDRFSGHQFPNYSSELNVNALLLGDSALYLCASSLEGVAGEETQYFGPGTRLLVL.